These 30 T cell receptor beta chains share one sample of origin, sequenced in a study of cytomegalovirus exposure and HLA in healthy donors. Primers: 60 Vbeta forward and 13 Jbeta reverse. Repertoires were generated with immunoSEQ multiplex PCR, while TCRdb's copy carries only in-frame clones and drops some. The sample yields over 150,000 clones, about four fifths seen once. Material for sequencing was PBMCs. These receptors originate from a man aged 25-45 years in good health and CMV-seropositive.

This clone was observed a few times. The chain recombines TRBV25-1 with TRBJ2-2, with TRBD2 matching over 9 bases. The CDR3 extends over 13 amino acids. The ends lost 8 bases at V and 4 bases at J; junction bases unmatched: 2. Looked up from germline, CDR1 is MGHDK and CDR2 is SYGVNS. The CDR3 nucleotides read TGTGCCAGCCTACTAGCGGGCACCGGGGAGCTGTTTTTT. Translated, it gives CASLLAGTGELFF.

The gene calls are TRBV5-1 and TRBJ2-4, with 11 bases fitting TRBD1. This CDR3 has 16 residues. CDR1 and CDR2 (germline): SGHRS, YFSETQ. The V gene end was trimmed by 0 bases and the J gene end by 8 bases; junction bases not matched to a gene: 7. CDR3 in amino acids: CASSLEGTGGVDIQYF. CDR3 nucleotide sequence: TGCGCCAGCAGCTTGGAGGGGACAGGGGGTGTGGACATTCAGTACTTC.

The CDR3 protein is CAISRKAGSDTGELFF. CDR3 in DNA: TGTGCCATCAGTCGTAAAGCGGGGTCGGACACCGGGGAGCTGTTTTTT. V and J are TRBV10-3 and TRBJ2-2; TRBD2 aligns across 7 bases. V lost 5 bases to trimming and J lost 3 bases; unmatched junction nucleotides: 9. Looked up from germline, CDR1 is ENHRY and CDR2 is SYGVKD. The CDR3 runs 16 residues.

V usage is TRBV19 and J usage is TRBJ1-3; D is undetermined. Trimming shortened V by 10 bases and J by 3 bases, and 19 bases separated the two germline ends. The germline V gene has CDR1 LNHDA and CDR2 SQIVND (reference sequence). The CDR3 contains 15 residues. Here the CDR3 DNA reads TGTGCCACCGTACCCGCGGGAATGGGTGGAAACACCATATATTTT. It translates to CATVPAGMGGNTIYF.

The chain links TRBV27 to TRBJ2-2; perhaps TRBD2 as D (5 bases). Trimming took 11 bases from V and 5 from J, leaving 12 bases between them. From germline, CDR1 is MNHEY and CDR2 SMNVEV (reference sequence). The CDR3 contains 12 residues. The CDR3 reads CAVRGRTGELFF. CDR3 in DNA: TGTGCCGTCCGGGGAAGGACCGGGGAGCTGTTTTTT.

This sequence joins TRBV5-1 and TRBJ1-1; TRBD1 matches 8 bases. Germline V gene sequence: CDR1 SGHRS, CDR2 YFSETQ. The CDR3 runs 15 residues. V was pared by 0 bases and J by 3 bases, with 4 bases of the junction left unmatched. In DNA form, the CDR3 reads TGCGCCAGCAGCTTGGGGACAGGGAGGGACACTGAAGCTTTCTTT. Residues: CASSLGTGRDTEAFF.

The chain is built from TRBV5-6 and TRBJ1-2, with a possible D match to TRBD1 (5 bases). The CDR3 sequence is 17 residues long. The germline V and J ends were trimmed by 0 bases and 3 bases, with 18 bases remaining between them. Germline-derived CDR1 and CDR2 are SGHDT and YYEEEE. The chain's CDR3 is CASSLDTWFGTDYGYTF. CDR3 bases: TGTGCCAGCAGCTTGGATACTTGGTTCGGGACTGACTATGGCTACACCTTC.

This clone was seen a few times. This chain uses TRBV7-2 with TRBJ2-7; D might be TRBD1 (6 bases). V lost 4 bases, J lost 6 bases, and 10 bases lay in between. Germline V gene sequence: CDR1 SGHTA, CDR2 FQGNSA. The CDR3 consists of 12 residues. The CDR3 spells CASSSDRPEQYF. Written as DNA, the CDR3 is TGTGCCAGCAGCTCGGACAGACCCGAGCAGTACTTC.

The rearrangement uses TRBV4-3 and TRBJ1-2, with D possibly being TRBD1 (5 bases). This CDR3 contains 15 residues. CDR1 and CDR2 from the germline V gene are LGHNA and YSLEER. V was trimmed by 0 bases and J by 3 bases, leaving 11 bases between them. This CDR3 is CASSQDGGIDYGYTF. Written as DNA, the CDR3 is TGCGCCAGCAGCCAAGATGGGGGGATAGACTATGGCTACACCTTC.

V usage is TRBV4-2 and J usage is TRBJ2-1, with 7 bases that match TRBD2. Germline V gives CDR1 LGHNA, CDR2 YNFKEQ. CDR3 length: 17 amino acids. V dropped 1 base and J dropped 6; count of bases not matched to a gene: 12. CDR3 loop: CASSQGISGGSGNEQFF. The CDR3 nucleotides read TGTGCCAGCAGCCAAGGAATCTCGGGCGGGAGCGGCAATGAGCAGTTCTTC.

The chain joins TRBV15 to TRBJ2-5, with D possibly TRBD1 on 5 matching bases. CDR3 length: 12 amino acids. V lost 3 bases, J lost 5 bases, and 7 bases lay in between. Germline V lookup: CDR1 LNHNV, CDR2 YYDKDF (reference sequence). The CDR3 DNA follows: TGTGCCACCAGCAGGGGGCGGGAGACCCAGTACTTC. It codes for CATSRGRETQYF.

J is TRBJ2-7 and V is TRBV14; D ambiguous. Germline loops: CDR1 SGHDN, CDR2 FVKESK. The CDR3 has 14 amino acids. V lost 4 bases, J lost 4 bases, and 14 bases lay in between. This chain's CDR3 is CASSLDGSSYEQYF. CDR3 bases: TGTGCCAGCAGCCTAGACGGTTCGAGTTACGAGCAGTACTTC. Drawing the rest from reference TRBV14 and TRBJ2-7, the complete variable domain is EAGVTQFPSHSVIEKGQTVTLRCDPISGHDNLYWYRRVMGKEIKFLLHFVKESKQDESGMPNNRFLAERTGGTYSTLKVQPAELEDSGVYFCASSLDGSSYEQYFGPGTRLTVT.

The J gene is TRBJ2-2, the V gene TRBV11-2; the D is unclear. Deletions cut 5 bases from V and 4 bases from J, with 23 bases between. The CDR3 totals 18 residues. Germline loops: CDR1 SGHAT, CDR2 FQNNGV. The CDR3 DNA follows: TGTGCCAGCAGCCTCGGTTTCAGGCCTAATCCCCGCACCGGGGAGCTGTTTTTT. It codes for CASSLGFRPNPRTGELFF.

The chain recombines TRBV27 with TRBJ1-5; D remains unclear. The CDR3 is 15 amino acids. Germline V gene lookup returns CDR1 MNHEY and CDR2 SMNVEV (reference sequence). V lost 4 bases and J lost 0, with 10 bases in between. DNA of the CDR3: TGTGCCAGCAGTTCCCCGGGGATTAGCAATCAGCCCCAGCATTTT. Translation gives CASSSPGISNQPQHF.

The chain uses TRBV30 and TRBJ2-5; maybe TRBD1 (6 bases). CDR3 length: 13 amino acids. V dropped 1 base and J dropped 4 bases, with 10 bases sitting between them. In germline, CDR1 is GTSNPN, CDR2 SVGIG (reference sequence). This CDR3 is CAWSGLGGETQYF. The CDR3 bases are TGTGCCTGGAGTGGGTTAGGGGGAGAGACCCAGTACTTC.

V is TRBV11-2 and J is TRBJ2-1; a possible D gene is TRBD1 (5 bases). Looked up from germline, CDR1 is SGHAT and CDR2 is FQNNGV. The CDR3 has 18 amino acids. Trimming cost V 1 base and J 2 bases, with 18 bases left between them. The CDR3 reads CASSLGPVEVGPYNEQFF. The CDR3 DNA follows: TGTGCCAGCAGCTTAGGTCCGGTCGAGGTGGGGCCCTACAATGAGCAGTTCTTC.

The chain combines TRBV28 with TRBJ2-5, with TRBD2 matching over 7 bases. CDR1 and CDR2 (germline): MDHEN, SYDVKM. This CDR3 spans 13 amino acids. With V trimmed by 6 bases and J by 4 bases, 5 bases remained unmatched. For the CDR3, the DNA is TGTGCCAGCAGGGGTCCGGGGGGAGAGACCCAGTACTTC. Amino acid sequence: CASRGPGGETQYF.

The V gene is TRBV9, the J gene TRBJ1-2; tentatively, D is TRBD1 (5 bases). Germline-derived CDR1 and CDR2 are SGDLS and YYNGEE. This CDR3 region has 14 residues. The V gene lost 4 bases and the J gene lost 5 bases, with 15 bases spanning the gap. The CDR3 nucleotides read TGTGCCAGCAGCCCTCAGGGATCCCATTATGGCTACACCTTC. It specifies CASSPQGSHYGYTF. Together with reference TRBV9 and TRBJ1-2, the CDR3 gives the full variable domain: DSGVTQTPKHLITATGQRVTLRCSPRSGDLSVYWYQQSLDQGLQFLIQYYNGEERAKGNILERFSAQQFPDLHSELNLSSLELGDSALYFCASSPQGSHYGYTFGSGTRLTVV.

This clone was picked up one time. The chain is built from TRBV7-3 and TRBJ2-2, with D possibly matching TRBD2 (5 bases). The germline V and J ends were trimmed by 2 bases and 4 bases, with 17 bases remaining between them. The CDR3 is 17 residues long. Germline-derived CDR1 and CDR2 are SGHTA and FQGTGA. The CDR3 is CASSLVGISASTGELFF. The CDR3 nucleotides read TGTGCCAGCAGCTTAGTGGGGATTAGCGCCTCCACCGGGGAGCTGTTTTTT. Full variable domain (remainder filled in from reference TRBV7-3 and TRBJ2-2): GAGVSQTPSNKVTEKGKYVELRCDPISGHTALYWYRQSLGQGPEFLIYFQGTGAADDSGLPNDRFFAVRPEGSVSTLKIQRTERGDSAVYLCASSLVGISASTGELFFGEGSRLTVL.

The V gene is TRBV9, the J gene TRBJ1-2, with D unresolved. The V end lost 0 bases, the J end lost 4 bases, and 7 bases lay between the germline ends. Per the germline V gene, CDR1 is SGDLS and CDR2 is YYNGEE. The CDR3 is 13 residues long. The CDR3 coding sequence is TGTGCCAGCAGCGTAGCTGAGGGCTATGGCTACACCTTC. Protein product: CASSVAEGYGYTF.

The rearrangement joins TRBV14 to TRBJ2-1; a possible D gene is TRBD2 (5 bases). CDR1 is SGHDN and CDR2 is FVKESK in the germline V gene. Trimming shortened V by 4 bases and J by 9 bases, and 16 bases separated the two germline ends. The CDR3 length is 14 residues. CDR3 in DNA: TGTGCCAGCAGCCGAGTCGCCGGGGAACGTGAGCAGTTCTTC. Amino acid sequence: CASSRVAGEREQFF.

This chain links TRBV14 with TRBJ1-5, with D tentatively TRBD1 (6 bases). V gave up 5 bases and J gave up 4 bases, with 12 bases separating them. This CDR3 comprises 14 residues. CDR1 SGHDN and CDR2 FVKESK come from the germline V gene. The CDR3 protein is CASSGRGGNQPQHF. DNA of the CDR3: TGTGCCAGCAGCGGGAGAGGGGGAAATCAGCCCCAGCATTTT.

The chain links TRBV5-1 to TRBJ2-5, with TRBD1 matching over 10 bases. Germline-derived CDR1 and CDR2 are SGHRS and YFSETQ. The CDR3 has 15 amino acids. J lost 1 base, V lost 5 bases, and 5 bases had no gene match. The CDR3 region is CASSAGQGSQETQYF. The CDR3 DNA reads TGCGCCAGCAGTGCGGGACAGGGGAGCCAAGAGACCCAGTACTTC.

V and J are TRBV9 and TRBJ1-2; the D gene is possibly TRBD1 (6 bases). Trimming left V 5 bases short and J 2 bases short, with 16 bases between. The CDR3 spans 15 residues. CDR1 SGDLS and CDR2 YYNGEE come from the germline V gene. The CDR3 is CASSLYSGGNYGYTF. The CDR3, as DNA: TGTGCCAGCAGTTTATACAGCGGGGGCAACTATGGCTACACCTTC. The entire variable domain, with the rest obtained from reference TRBV9 and TRBJ1-2, is as follows: DSGVTQTPKHLITATGQRVTLRCSPRSGDLSVYWYQQSLDQGLQFLIQYYNGEERAKGNILERFSAQQFPDLHSELNLSSLELGDSALYFCASSLYSGGNYGYTFGSGTRLTVV.

The V call is TRBV28, the J call TRBJ1-3; the match to TRBD1 covers 10 bases. The germline V gene encodes CDR1 MDHEN and CDR2 SYDVKM. The CDR3 runs to 16 residues. The V segment lost 4 bases and the J segment 4 bases; nucleotides outside the gene matches: 7. CDR3 bases: TGTGCCAGCAGTTCCCGGGACAGGGGCTTCGGAAACACCATATATTTT. Translation gives CASSSRDRGFGNTIYF.

V gene TRBV7-9 combines with J gene TRBJ2-5; the D gene is possibly TRBD2 (6 bases). The CDR3 loop spans 13 amino acids. V lost 5 bases and J lost 4, with 11 bases in between. The germline V gene encodes CDR1 SEHNR and CDR2 FQNEAQ (reference sequence). The CDR3 DNA is TGTGCCAGCAGCGTCATGGGAGGAGAGACCCAGTACTTC. Its translation: CASSVMGGETQYF.

This clone showed up just a few times. This chain joins TRBV5-1 and TRBJ1-6; 8 bases map to TRBD1. This CDR3 is built from 15 residues. CDR1 SGHRS and CDR2 YFSETQ come from the germline V gene. V gave up 3 bases and J gave up 3 bases; unmatched junction bases: 2. Here the CDR3 reads CASSYGQGYNSPLHF. DNA of the CDR3: TGCGCCAGCAGCTATGGACAGGGCTATAATTCACCCCTCCACTTT.

V is TRBV5-6 and J is TRBJ1-2; TRBD1 matches 7 bases. CDR3 length equals 15 residues. The germline CDR1 and CDR2 sequences are SGHDT and YYEEEE. V shed 1 base, J shed 5 bases, and the junction held 8 bases outside the gene matches. The CDR3 is CASSLPQGGPYGYTF. The CDR3 coding sequence is TGTGCCAGCAGCTTGCCCCAAGGGGGCCCTTATGGCTACACCTTC.

This clone was recorded only once. V usage is TRBV9 and J usage is TRBJ1-2; possible D gene TRBD1, 6 bases. Germline assignment: CDR1 SGDLS and CDR2 YYNGEE. Between the trimmed V and J ends, which lost 0 bases and 8 bases, there was a span of 20 bases. This CDR3 contains 16 residues. The CDR3 DNA follows: TGTGCCAGCAGCGTAGACCTACAGGGTAGTACCGGAGGCTACACCTTC. It yields the protein CASSVDLQGSTGGYTF.

This chain joins TRBV7-6 and TRBJ1-2; the D is unclear. Deletions cut 2 bases from V and 9 bases from J, with 13 bases between. This CDR3 comprises 13 residues. Germline V gene sequence: CDR1 SGHVS, CDR2 FNYEAQ. The CDR3 loop is CASSLRVYPRYTF. CDR3 coding DNA: TGTGCCAGCAGCTTACGGGTTTATCCTCGCTACACCTTC.